The sequence of this TCR beta chain was determined in a study of CD8 T cells in Susac syndrome. V was shortened by 2 bases and J by 8 bases, with 7 bases between the two germline ends. This CDR3 is 12 amino acids long. CDR1 is MDHEN, CDR2 SYDVKM, per germline. A quantity of about 0.5 to 1 ug RNA underwent reverse transcription using random hexamers. Amplification of TCR beta CDR3 used immunoSEQ multiplex PCR across 54 Vbeta and 13 Jbeta. TCRdb redid the calling of the immunoSEQ multiplex PCR reads with MiXCR, one entry per CDR3 protein. The sample consists of about 100,000 distinct CDR3 sequences, around 95% of them appearing once.

The rearrangement links TRBV28 to TRBJ2-1; D is unresolved. The sequenced material came from CD8+ T cells from PBMCs. The TCR sequence derives from a human donor with Susac syndrome. The chain's CDR3 is CASSLRYHEQFF. The CDR3 region has the DNA TGTGCCAGCAGTTTAAGGTACCATGAGCAGTTCTTC.